The sequence of this T cell receptor (beta chain) was determined in a study of response to subunit inactivated influenza vaccine. The V segment lost 3 bases and the J segment 7 bases; nucleotides outside the gene matches: 2. The CDR3 runs to 11 residues. Per germline, CDR1 DFQATT and CDR2 SNEGSKA (reference sequence). TCRdb ran MiXCR on the RT-PCR reads and lists one entry per CDR3 protein. The sample consists of hundreds of thousands of distinct CDR3 sequences, around 13% of them appearing once. The specimen was PBMCs from blood, collected 14 to 15 days before vaccination. The chain links TRBV20-1 to TRBJ2-5; 7 bases are shared with TRBD2. This clonotype was sampled from a man aged 45-65 years who received an inactivated influenza vaccine. This chain's CDR3 is CSASGGGTQYF. The CDR3 DNA sequence: TGCAGTGCTAGCGGCGGGGGGACCCAGTACTTC.